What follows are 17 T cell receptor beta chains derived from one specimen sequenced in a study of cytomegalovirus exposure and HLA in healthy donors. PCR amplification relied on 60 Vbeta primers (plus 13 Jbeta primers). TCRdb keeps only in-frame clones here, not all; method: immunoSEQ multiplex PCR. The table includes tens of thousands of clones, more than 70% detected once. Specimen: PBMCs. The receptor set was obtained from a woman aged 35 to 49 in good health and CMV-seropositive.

CDR3 sequence (DNA): TGTGCCAGCAGCCCCCCCAGGGGGCGAGCTGGAAACACCATATATTTT. It translates to CASSPPRGRAGNTIYF. This chain links TRBV5-6 with TRBJ1-3; 8 nucleotides agree with TRBD1. The CDR3 spans 16 residues. J lost 2 bases, V lost 4 bases, and 8 bases had no gene match. The V gene's germline CDR1 is SGHDT and CDR2 YYEEEE.

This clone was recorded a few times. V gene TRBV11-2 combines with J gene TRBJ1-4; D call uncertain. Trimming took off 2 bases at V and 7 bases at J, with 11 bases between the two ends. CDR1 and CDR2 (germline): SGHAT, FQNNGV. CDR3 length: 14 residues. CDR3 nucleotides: TGTGCCAGCAGCTTAACAAGAAGAGGTGAAAAACTGTTTTTT. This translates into CASSLTRRGEKLFF.

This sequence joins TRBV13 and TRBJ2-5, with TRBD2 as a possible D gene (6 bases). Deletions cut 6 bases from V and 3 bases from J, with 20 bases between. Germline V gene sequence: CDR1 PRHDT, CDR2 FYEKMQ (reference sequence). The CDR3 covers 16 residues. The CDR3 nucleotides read TGTGCCAGCAGGGCGCGGCTTCCAGGGAGGAAAGAGACCCAGTACTTC. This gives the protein CASRARLPGRKETQYF.

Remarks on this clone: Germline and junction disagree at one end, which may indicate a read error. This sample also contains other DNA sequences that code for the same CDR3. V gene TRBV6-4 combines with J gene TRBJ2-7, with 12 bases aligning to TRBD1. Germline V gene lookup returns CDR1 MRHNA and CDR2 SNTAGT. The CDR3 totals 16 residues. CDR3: CASSESPGQGAHEQYF. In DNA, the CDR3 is TGTGCCAGCAGTGAATCGCCGGGACAGGGGGCCCACGAGCAATACTTC.

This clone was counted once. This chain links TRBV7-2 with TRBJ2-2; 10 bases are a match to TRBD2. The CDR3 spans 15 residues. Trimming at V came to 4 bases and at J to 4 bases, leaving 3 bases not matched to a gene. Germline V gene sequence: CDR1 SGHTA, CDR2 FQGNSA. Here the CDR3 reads CASSYRLAGTGELFF. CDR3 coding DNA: TGTGCCAGCAGCTACCGACTAGCGGGCACCGGGGAGCTGTTTTTT.

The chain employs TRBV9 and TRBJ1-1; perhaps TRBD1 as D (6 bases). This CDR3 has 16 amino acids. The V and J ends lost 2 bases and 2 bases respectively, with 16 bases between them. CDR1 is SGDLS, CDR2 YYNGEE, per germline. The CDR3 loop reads CASSVLEGVYNTEAFF. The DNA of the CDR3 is TGTGCCAGCAGCGTCCTCGAGGGGGTCTATAACACTGAAGCTTTCTTT.

CDR3: CASSPQTGRVTDTQYF. DNA of the CDR3: TGTGCCAGCTCACCTCAGACAGGGCGGGTCACAGATACGCAGTATTTT. J is TRBJ2-3 and V is TRBV18, with 7 bases fitting TRBD1. Germline CDR1 reads KGHSH; CDR2 reads LQKENI. The V gene end was trimmed by 3 bases and the J gene end by 2 bases; junction bases not matched to a gene: 8. The CDR3 length is 16 residues. The variable domain in full, with the rest retrieved from reference TRBV18 and TRBJ2-3, is NAGVMQNPRHLVRRRGQEARLRCSPMKGHSHVYWYRQLPEEGLKFMVYLQKENIIDESGMPKERFSAEFPKEGPSILRIQQVVRGDSAAYFCASSPQTGRVTDTQYFGPGTRLTVL.

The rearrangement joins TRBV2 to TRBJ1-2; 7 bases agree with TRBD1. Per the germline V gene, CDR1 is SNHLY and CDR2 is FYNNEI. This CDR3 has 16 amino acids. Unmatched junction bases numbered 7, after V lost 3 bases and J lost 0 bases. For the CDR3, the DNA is TGTGCCAGCAGTGACACAGGGGCTCTTTCTAACTATGGCTACACCTTC. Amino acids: CASSDTGALSNYGYTF.

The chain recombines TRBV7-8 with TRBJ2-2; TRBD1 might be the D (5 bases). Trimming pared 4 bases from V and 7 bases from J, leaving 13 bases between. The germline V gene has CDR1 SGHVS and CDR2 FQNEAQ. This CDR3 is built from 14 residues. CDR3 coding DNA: TGTGCCAGCAGCTCCAGGGTTCAGGTCGGGGAGCTGTTTTTT. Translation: CASSSRVQVGELFF.

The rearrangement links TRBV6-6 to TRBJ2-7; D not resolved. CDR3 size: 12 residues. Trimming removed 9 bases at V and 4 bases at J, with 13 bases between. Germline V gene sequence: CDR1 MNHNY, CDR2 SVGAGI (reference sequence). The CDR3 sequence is CASRPRIYEQYF. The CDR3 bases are TGTGCCAGTCGACCCAGGATTTACGAGCAGTACTTC.

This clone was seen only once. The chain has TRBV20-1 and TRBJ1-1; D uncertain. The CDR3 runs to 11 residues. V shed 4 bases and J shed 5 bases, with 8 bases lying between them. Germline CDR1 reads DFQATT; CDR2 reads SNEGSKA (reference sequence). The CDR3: CSANLRTEAFF. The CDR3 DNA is TGCAGTGCTAATTTGCGTACTGAAGCTTTCTTT.

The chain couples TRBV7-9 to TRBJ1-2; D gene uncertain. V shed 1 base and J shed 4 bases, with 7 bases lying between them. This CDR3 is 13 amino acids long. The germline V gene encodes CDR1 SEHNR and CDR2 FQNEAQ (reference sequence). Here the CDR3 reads CASSLGSFYGYTF. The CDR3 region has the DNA TGTGCCAGCAGCTTAGGTTCTTTCTATGGCTACACCTTC.

The CDR3 bases are TGTGCCAGCTCTCCTCAACAAGAGGGTGAGCAGTTCTTC. Protein: CASSPQQEGEQFF. This rearrangement joins TRBV18 to TRBJ2-1, with D possibly matching TRBD2 (5 bases). The CDR3 extends over 13 amino acids. V lost 6 bases and J 9 bases, leaving 15 bases between the germline ends. CDR1 and CDR2 (germline): KGHSH, LQKENI.

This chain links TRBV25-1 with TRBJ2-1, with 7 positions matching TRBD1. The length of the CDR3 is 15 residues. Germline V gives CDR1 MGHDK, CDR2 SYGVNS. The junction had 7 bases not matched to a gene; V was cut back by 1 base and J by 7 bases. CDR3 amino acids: CASSESRQGVNEQFF. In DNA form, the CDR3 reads TGTGCCAGCAGTGAATCGAGACAGGGTGTGAATGAGCAGTTCTTC.

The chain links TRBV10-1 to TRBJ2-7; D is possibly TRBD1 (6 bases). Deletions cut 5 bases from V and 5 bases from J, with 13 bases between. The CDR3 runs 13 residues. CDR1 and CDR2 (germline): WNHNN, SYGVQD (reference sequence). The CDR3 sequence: CASSRSTGHEQYF. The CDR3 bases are TGCGCCAGCAGTAGGTCGACAGGACACGAGCAGTACTTC.

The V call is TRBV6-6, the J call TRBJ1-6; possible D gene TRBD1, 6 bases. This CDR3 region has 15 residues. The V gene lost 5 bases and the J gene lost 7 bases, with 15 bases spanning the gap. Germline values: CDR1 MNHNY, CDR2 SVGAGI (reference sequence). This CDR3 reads CASSNQQGENSPLHF. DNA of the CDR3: TGTGCCAGCAGTAACCAACAGGGTGAAAATTCACCCCTCCACTTT.

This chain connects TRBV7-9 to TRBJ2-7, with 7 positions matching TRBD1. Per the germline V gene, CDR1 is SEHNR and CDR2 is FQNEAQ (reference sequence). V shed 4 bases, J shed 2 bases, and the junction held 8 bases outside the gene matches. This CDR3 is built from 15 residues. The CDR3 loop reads CASSSPGTDPYEQYF. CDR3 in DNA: TGTGCCAGCAGCTCACCCGGGACAGACCCCTACGAGCAGTACTTC.